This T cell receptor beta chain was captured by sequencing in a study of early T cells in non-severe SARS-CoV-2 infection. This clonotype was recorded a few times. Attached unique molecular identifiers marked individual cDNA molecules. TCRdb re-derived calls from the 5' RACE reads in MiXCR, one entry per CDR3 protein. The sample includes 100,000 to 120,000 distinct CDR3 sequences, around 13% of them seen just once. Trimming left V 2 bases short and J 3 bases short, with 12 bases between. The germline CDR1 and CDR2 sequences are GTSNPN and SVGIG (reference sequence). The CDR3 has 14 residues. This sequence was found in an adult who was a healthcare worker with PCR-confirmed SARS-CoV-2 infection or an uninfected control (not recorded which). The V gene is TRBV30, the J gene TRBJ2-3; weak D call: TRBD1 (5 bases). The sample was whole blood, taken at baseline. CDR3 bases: TGTGCCTGGAGTAGGGGTCGAGAAACAGATACGCAGTATTTT. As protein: CAWSRGRETDTQYF.